A single T cell receptor (beta chain) is shown here with its context. Its antigen remains unidentified. No base quality values were provided; no much bigger clone lies one nucleotide off. The immunoSEQ Assay, a bias-controlled multiplex PCR, was used to amplify TCRbeta CDR3 regions from genomic DNA. On the authors' methods: The number of nucleated cells in each sample was estimated by amplification of reference gene primers within the assay. Sequence reads were collapsed and filtered to measure the absolute abundance of every unique TCRbeta CDR3 rearrangement. For each sample, productive Simpson clonality was calculated by taking the square root of Simpson's diversity index across productive rearrangements. TCRdb provides this immuneACCESS table in a form limited to in-frame rearrangements. Some clones are lacking; in checked studies, under half of them reflect an unresolved V gene, and why the rest are absent is not known. Clonal size and the V and J genes are those of that table, whereas D and trimming came from the DNA. The sample has about 390,000 clones on record, about 90% of them singletons. The top ten clones comprise over 2% of the sample.

The data were taken from a study of blood T cell repertoires in COVID-19 (dated by TCRdb to about 2020). Regarding the research as a whole: The collaborator samples originated in the United States, Italy and Spain and spanned the acute and convalescent phases of COVID-19. The prospective study material was composed of cDNA or gDNA derived from T cells, B-cell-depleted T cells, or PBMCs. Deeply sampled blood TCRbeta repertoires from subjects exposed to, actively infected with, or recovered from COVID-19 were included in the dataset. The repertoires were released in a freely available public database meant as a resource for research on the immune response to SARS-CoV-2. Samples were obtained from the ongoing ImmuneRACE study (first 160 participants) and from some 1,300 subjects provided by 6 global collaborators. Sample metadata almost always included a de-identified subject ID, COVID-19 status, age in years and sex. Where available, HLA class I and class II types were taken from metadata supplied by the sample provider and were not determined by assay-based typing.

Taken from cysteine to phenylalanine, the CDR3 has 14 residues. Solely the CDR3 DNA is kept, with 42 bases framed from the first base. V is clipped by 3 bases and J by 4 bases, and the sequence between their germline boundaries is 10 bases long. The germline V gene (reference sequence) sets CDR1 to LNHDA and CDR2 to SQIVND. The paper's findings and limits, for the study overall: Clinical and demographic metadata were provided uncurated, with the amount varying by source and participant.

One collaborating source in Seattle enrolled patients while the patients were actively infected and followed the patients over time throughout the course of disease. Each collaborating institution followed its own protocols to collect whole blood in K2EDTA tubes. For TCRbeta analysis, collaborator samples were shipped as frozen whole blood, as isolated PBMCs, or as DNA extracted from either sample type. The chain is assembled from TRBV19 and TRBJ2-1; the D region possibly corresponds to TRBD2 (5 bases align). The origin of this receptor is a woman aged 60 to 75 with COVID-19, enrolled during active disease. The sample was peripheral blood. In nucleotide form, the sequence is TGTGCCAGTAGTATCGGGTGGAGGTACAATGAGCAGTTCTTC. It translates to CASSIGWRYNEQFF.